This entry lists 28 T cell receptor beta chains sequenced from one sample in a study of T cell responses to AZD1222 COVID-19 vaccine. The data were produced by immunoSEQ multiplex PCR, yet TCRdb's version contains in-frame clones alone and is incomplete. Of tens of thousands of clones in the sample, about nine tenths were seen once. The sample in question was peripheral blood, obtained 28 days after the second dose of the MenACWY control vaccine. These receptors all come from an adult who received the MenACWY meningococcal vaccine as a control.

The chain recombines TRBV30 with TRBJ1-4; 9 bases line up with TRBD1. Germline V lookup: CDR1 GTSNPN, CDR2 SVGIG (reference sequence). This CDR3 is 17 amino acids long. Unmatched junction bases numbered 6, after V lost 1 base and J lost 0 bases. CDR3 sequence reads: CAWSDGQGSSTNEKLFF. CDR3 bases: TGTGCCTGGAGTGACGGACAGGGGTCATCAACTAATGAAAAACTGTTTTTT.

The rearrangement uses TRBV4-1 and TRBJ1-1, with D unresolved. Germline V gives CDR1 MGHRA, CDR2 YSYEKL. CDR3 length: 12 amino acids. Trimming shortened V by 4 bases and J by 1 base, and 4 bases separated the two germline ends. CDR3 region: CASSPENTEAFF. The CDR3 DNA follows: TGCGCCAGCAGCCCAGAGAACACTGAAGCTTTCTTT.

The rearrangement joins TRBV19 to TRBJ1-6; 7 positions match TRBD1. This CDR3 region has 14 residues. CDR1 and CDR2 (germline): LNHDA, SQIVND (reference sequence). Trimming removed 6 bases from V and 8 bases from J; junction bases left unmatched: 7. The CDR3 sequence: CASSWGQGDSPLHF. The DNA of the CDR3 is TGTGCCAGTAGCTGGGGGCAGGGGGATTCACCCCTCCACTTT. Based on the CDR3 plus reference TRBV19 and TRBJ1-6, the full variable domain is DGGITQSPKYLFRKEGQNVTLSCEQNLNHDAMYWYRQDPGQGLRLIYYSQIVNDFQKGDIAEGYSVSREKKESFPLTVTSAQKNPTAFYLCASSWGQGDSPLHFGNGTRLTVT.

The chain links TRBV12-3 or TRBV12-4 to TRBJ1-1; D is undetermined. Between the trimmed V and J ends, which lost 9 bases and 8 bases, there was a span of 19 bases. This CDR3 comprises 13 residues. Here the CDR3 reads CASQRRLYKEAFF. Here the CDR3 DNA reads TGTGCCAGTCAGAGGAGACTGTATAAAGAAGCTTTCTTT.

This chain uses TRBV19 with TRBJ2-7; D uncertain. CDR1 and CDR2 from the germline V gene are LNHDA and SQIVND (reference sequence). CDR3 length: 13 amino acids. V gave up 7 bases and J gave up 0 bases, with 10 bases separating them. The CDR3 sequence is CASMRENSYEQYF. CDR3 nucleotide sequence: TGTGCCAGTATGCGAGAAAACTCCTACGAGCAGTACTTC.

J is TRBJ1-1 and V is TRBV27; TRBD1 aligns across 9 bases. CDR1 MNHEY and CDR2 SMNVEV come from the germline V gene (reference sequence). The CDR3 spans 14 residues. The V segment lost 6 bases and the J segment 5 bases; nucleotides outside the gene matches: 7. The CDR3 reads CASSPGQGWTEAFF. The CDR3 DNA is TGTGCCAGCAGCCCGGGACAGGGATGGACTGAAGCTTTCTTT.

The V gene is TRBV19, the J gene TRBJ1-5, with D tentatively TRBD1 (5 bases). CDR3 length: 15 residues. Germline CDR1 and CDR2: LNHDA and SQIVND (reference sequence). The ends were cut back, 6 bases at V and 0 bases at J, with 12 bases in the middle. This CDR3 reads CASRPPGTSNQPQHF. CDR3 bases: TGTGCCAGTAGACCACCCGGGACTAGCAATCAGCCCCAGCATTTT.

J is TRBJ2-1 and V is TRBV7-2, with unresolved D. Germline-derived CDR1 and CDR2 are SGHTA and FQGNSA. The germline V and J ends were trimmed by 0 bases and 4 bases, with 1 base remaining between them. The CDR3 sequence is 12 residues long. CDR3 nucleotide sequence: TGTGCCAGCAGCTTAGCTTACAATGAGCAGTTCTTC. It translates to CASSLAYNEQFF.

This sequence joins TRBV2 and TRBJ1-1; TRBD1 agrees at 7 bases. This CDR3 comprises 14 residues. The V gene's germline CDR1 is SNHLY and CDR2 FYNNEI. The trim removed 6 bases at V and 3 bases at J, leaving 7 bases unmatched. The CDR3 sequence is CASSRQGRDTEAFF. CDR3 bases: TGTGCCAGCAGCCGACAGGGAAGGGACACTGAAGCTTTCTTT.

The V and J genes are TRBV21-1 and TRBJ1-5; the table's D call, TRBD1, has no DNA check behind it. TRBV21-1 is described as a pseudogene. This CDR3 has 15 amino acids. This CDR3 reads CASSKGGGHGQPQHF. DNA for the CDR3: TGTGCCAGCAGCAAAGGAGGGGGACACGGTCAGCCCCAGCATTTT.

CDR3 amino acids: CASSRDRVNTEAFF. The CDR3 DNA is TGTGCCAGCAGCCGCGATAGGGTGAACACTGAAGCTTTCTTT. V gene TRBV7-3 combines with J gene TRBJ1-1; D is unclear. There are 14 residues in the CDR3. V dropped 5 bases and J dropped 0 bases, with 10 bases sitting between them. Germline V gene sequence: CDR1 SGHTA, CDR2 FQGTGA. The complete variable domain, with remaining parts taken from reference TRBV7-3 and TRBJ1-1, reads GAGVSQTPSNKVTEKGKYVELRCDPISGHTALYWYRQSLGQGPEFLIYFQGTGAADDSGLPNDRFFAVRPEGSVSTLKIQRTERGDSAVYLCASSRDRVNTEAFFGQGTRLTVV.

The chain recombines TRBV21-1 with TRBJ1-4. TRBV21-1 is an annotated pseudogene. CDR3 length: 15 amino acids. Here the CDR3 reads CASSTRGRSNEKLFF. The CDR3, as DNA: TGTGCCAGCAGCACCCGGGGCAGGTCGAATGAAAAACTGTTTTTT.

The V gene is TRBV19, the J gene TRBJ1-2; D unclear. This CDR3 is built from 13 residues. V was cut by 8 bases and J by 10 bases, with 20 bases left in between. CDR1 is LNHDA, CDR2 SQIVND, per germline (reference sequence). For the CDR3, the DNA is TGTGCCAGTGGGATTGGTCCTAAGGAGTCCTACACCTTC. It is translated as CASGIGPKESYTF.

The chain uses TRBV6-5 and TRBJ2-3, with 7 positions matching TRBD2. The CDR3 totals 15 residues. The trim removed 6 bases at V and 3 bases at J, leaving 9 bases unmatched. From germline, CDR1 is MNHEY and CDR2 SVGAGI. DNA of the CDR3: TGTGCCAGCAGCCTTTGGGGCGGGAGAACAGATACGCAGTATTTT. Encoded protein: CASSLWGGRTDTQYF.

V and J are TRBV7-8 and TRBJ1-1, with D hard to call. Germline-derived CDR1 and CDR2 are SGHVS and FQNEAQ. The V gene lost 3 bases and the J gene lost 1 base, with 6 bases spanning the gap. This CDR3 contains 13 residues. CDR3 region: CASSLTRNTEAFF. DNA for the CDR3: TGTGCCAGCAGCTTGACGAGGAACACTGAAGCTTTCTTT. Supplemented by reference TRBV7-8 and TRBJ1-1, the full variable domain reads GAGVSQSPRYKVAKRGQDVALRCDPISGHVSLFWYQQALGQGPEFLTYFQNEAQLDKSGLPSDRFFAERPEGSVSTLKIQRTQQEDSAVYLCASSLTRNTEAFFGQGTRLTVV.

Regarding this clone: One end of the junction fails to match germline, which may point to a read error. The V and J genes are TRBV5-1 and TRBJ2-3; D unclear. The germline V gene encodes CDR1 SGHRS and CDR2 YFSETQ. This CDR3 is 15 amino acids long. The CDR3 DNA follows: TGCGCCAGCAGTTTGGGCAGGCCGGGCACAGATACGCAGTATTTT. The encoded protein is CASSLGRPGTDTQYF.

V gene TRBV18 combines with J gene TRBJ1-1, with a weak D call TRBD1 (5 bases). The V gene lost 2 bases and the J gene lost 0 bases, with 10 bases spanning the gap. CDR1 is KGHSH, CDR2 LQKENI, per germline. The CDR3 sequence is 15 residues long. Here the CDR3 DNA reads TGTGCCAGCTCACCAGGCCCGGGACTGAACACTGAAGCTTTCTTT. Translation: CASSPGPGLNTEAFF.

This chain connects TRBV7-2 to TRBJ1-1; TRBD1 is a possible D gene (6 bases). Germline CDR1 reads SGHTA; CDR2 reads FQGNSA. Trimming pared 1 base from V and 5 bases from J, leaving 11 bases between. CDR3 length: 14 residues. CDR3 coding DNA: TGTGCCAGCAGCTTAGTAGGGGGGGGTACTGAAGCTTTCTTT. Amino acids: CASSLVGGGTEAFF.

The chain is built from TRBV2 and TRBJ2-4, with unresolved D. Trimming cost V 5 bases and J 6 bases, with 11 bases left between them. Germline CDR1 SNHLY, CDR2 FYNNEI. The CDR3 runs to 13 residues. CDR3 sequence reads: CASSNNQRNIQYF. CDR3 bases: TGTGCCAGCAGTAATAATCAGAGAAACATTCAGTACTTC.

The genes are TRBV13 and TRBJ2-7; 13 bases agree with TRBD2. The germline CDR1 and CDR2 sequences are PRHDT and FYEKMQ (reference sequence). The CDR3 has 16 residues. V shed 3 bases, J shed 7 bases, and the junction held 9 bases outside the gene matches. The CDR3 region has the DNA TGTGCCAGCAGCTTCACTGGACTAGCGGGAGTCCCGGAGCAGTACTTC. It yields the protein CASSFTGLAGVPEQYF.

V usage is TRBV4-1 and J usage is TRBJ1-2; D may be TRBD1 (5 bases). Trimming took 1 base from V and 1 from J, leaving 16 bases between them. This CDR3 spans 17 amino acids. Germline CDR1 and CDR2: MGHRA and YSYEKL. The DNA of the CDR3 is TGCGCCAGCAGCCAAGTCTCGCCGGACACCTTTAACTATGGCTACACCTTC. This sequence encodes CASSQVSPDTFNYGYTF.

The chain combines TRBV13 with TRBJ1-1, with TRBD1 as a possible D gene (5 bases). The CDR3 contains 17 residues. The V gene lost 4 bases and the J gene lost 2 bases, with 20 bases spanning the gap. Germline lookup yields CDR1 PRHDT and CDR2 FYEKMQ (reference sequence). This CDR3 reads CASSSTGLPPANTEAFF. The CDR3 DNA follows: TGTGCCAGCAGCTCTACGGGACTCCCCCCGGCTAACACTGAAGCTTTCTTT.

The V gene is TRBV5-6, the J gene TRBJ1-2, with TRBD1 matching 12 bases. The CDR3 runs 15 residues. The V and J ends lost 4 bases and 4 bases, in that order; junction bases with no gene match: 5. Per the germline V gene, CDR1 is SGHDT and CDR2 is YYEEEE. CDR3 DNA: TGTGCCAGCAGCATCCGGGACAGGGGGCTCTATGGCTACACCTTC. It specifies CASSIRDRGLYGYTF.

V is TRBV20-1 and J is TRBJ2-5; D call uncertain. CDR3 length equals 10 residues. The V end lost 6 bases, the J end lost 3 bases, and 5 bases lay between the germline ends. CDR1 and CDR2 from the germline V gene are DFQATT and SNEGSKA (reference sequence). In nucleotides, the CDR3 is TGCAGTGCGCCAAAAGAGACCCAGTACTTC. Its protein is CSAPKETQYF.

The chain's CDR3 is CASSYETGALEAFF. CDR3 nucleotides: TGCGCCAGCAGCTACGAAACCGGGGCGTTGGAAGCTTTCTTT. This chain connects TRBV5-1 to TRBJ1-1, with D maybe TRBD1 (5 bases). Germline CDR1 reads SGHRS; CDR2 reads YFSETQ. The CDR3 is 14 residues long. Trimming removed 3 bases at V and 8 bases at J, with 17 bases between.

The chain uses TRBV3-1 (or the pseudogene TRBV3-2) and TRBJ1-2; 8 positions match TRBD1. The CDR3 has 12 residues. V shed 10 bases, J shed 8 bases, and the junction held 9 bases outside the gene matches. The germline gives CDR1 LGHDT, CDR2 YNNKEL (reference sequence). CDR3 sequence: CATGQGGGGYTF. For the CDR3, the DNA is TGTGCCACAGGACAGGGCGGCGGAGGCTACACCTTC.

V usage is TRBV7-8 and J usage is TRBJ2-7, with 7 bases matching TRBD2. The germline V gene encodes CDR1 SGHVS and CDR2 FQNEAQ. With V trimmed by 1 base and J by 5 bases, 5 bases remained unmatched. This CDR3 is 14 amino acids long. The CDR3 nucleotides read TGTGCCAGCAGCTTAGGGACTAGGTCAAACGAGCAGTACTTC. This gives the protein CASSLGTRSNEQYF.

This sequence joins TRBV28 and TRBJ1-1; D unclear. The germline V gene encodes CDR1 MDHEN and CDR2 SYDVKM. Deletions cut 2 bases from V and 0 bases from J, with 10 bases between. CDR3 length equals 15 residues. The CDR3 DNA reads TGTGCCAGCAGTTTAGTTGGACCTTTGAACACTGAAGCTTTCTTT. This codes for CASSLVGPLNTEAFF.